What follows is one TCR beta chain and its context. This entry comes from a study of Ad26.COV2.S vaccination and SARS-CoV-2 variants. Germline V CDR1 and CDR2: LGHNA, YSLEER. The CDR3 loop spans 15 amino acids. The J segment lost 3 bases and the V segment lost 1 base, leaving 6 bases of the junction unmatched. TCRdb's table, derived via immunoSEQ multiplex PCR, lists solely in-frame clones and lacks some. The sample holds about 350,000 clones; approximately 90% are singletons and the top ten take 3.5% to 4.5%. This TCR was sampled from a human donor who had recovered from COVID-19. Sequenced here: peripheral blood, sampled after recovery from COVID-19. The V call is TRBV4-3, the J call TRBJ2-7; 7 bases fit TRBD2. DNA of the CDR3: TGCGCCAGCAGCCAAGCTCCAGCGGGGAACTACGAGCAGTACTTC. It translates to CASSQAPAGNYEQYF.